This is a list of T cell receptor beta chains from one sample in a study of T cell changes during pregnancy in multiple sclerosis. Sequencing was performed with immunoSEQ multiplex PCR; in TCRdb, only in-frame clones are kept and a portion is missing. The table lists tens of thousands of clones, 85% to 95% of them singletons, with approximately 1% in the top ten. Sequences were derived from peripheral blood, sampled in the third trimester of pregnancy. These receptors all stem from a female donor with multiple sclerosis, enrolled in a pregnancy study. Each CDR3 is given with its conserved first and last residue. A D gene is named only where the DNA matches it firmly. Where a row states a size, it is once, few, many or the class of an expanded clone; other rows omit it.

j_gene	v_gene	d_gene	abundance	CDR3aa	CDR3nt
TRBJ2-7	TRBV10-3	TRBD1	NA	CAIGTGDIDEQYF	TGTGCCATCGGGACAGGGGATATCGACGAGCAGTACTTC
TRBJ2-5	TRBV19	NA	NA	CASSIGQGETQYF	TGTGCCAGTAGTATAGGGCAGGGTGAGACCCAGTACTTC
TRBJ1-2	TRBV6-1	TRBD1	NA	CASSEGLDREYYGYTF	TGTGCCAGCAGTGAGGGCCTGGACAGGGAGTACTATGGCTACACCTTC
TRBJ2-3	TRBV6-5	NA	NA	CASSYTPQTSGDTQYF	TGTGCCAGCAGTTACACTCCCCAAACTAGTGGAGATACGCAGTATTTT
TRBJ2-7	TRBV27	NA	NA	CASSHIPGDYEQYF	TGTGCCAGCAGTCACATACCGGGAGACTACGAGCAGTACTTC
TRBJ1-2	TRBV9	NA	NA	CASSVGEDHYGYTF	TGTGCCAGCAGCGTAGGGGAGGACCACTATGGCTACACCTTC
TRBJ1-2	TRBV6-5	NA	NA	CASRPSGEIHYGYTF	TGTGCCAGCAGGCCCTCCGGGGAAATCCACTATGGCTACACCTTC
TRBJ1-2	TRBV5-1	TRBD1	NA	CASSLVGQGTGDYGYTF	TGCGCCAGCAGCTTGGTAGGACAGGGGACCGGGGACTATGGCTACACCTTC
TRBJ2-2	TRBV4-1	NA	NA	CASSQVPGLNTGELFF	TGCGCCAGCAGCCAAGTTCCGGGACTCAACACCGGGGAGCTGTTTTTT
TRBJ2-4	TRBV28	NA	once	CASSPPGVLAKNIQYF	TGTGCCAGCAGTCCGCCGGGGGTCCTAGCCAAAAACATTCAGTACTTC
TRBJ2-7	TRBV7-8	NA	NA	CASSLGDSYEQYF	TGTGCCAGCAGCTTAGGTGACAGTTACGAGCAGTACTTC
TRBJ2-7	TRBV5-1	TRBD2	once	CASSLRLAGAPPYEQYF	TGCGCCAGCAGCCTCCGACTAGCGGGAGCCCCCCCCTACGAGCAGTACTTC
TRBJ1-5	TRBV27	NA	once	CASSLGGALWPQHF	TGTGCCAGCAGTTTGGGGGGGGCCTTATGGCCCCAGCATTTT
TRBJ1-4	TRBV27	NA	NA	CASSFGRVGEKLFF	TGTGCCAGCAGTTTCGGCAGGGTAGGCGAAAAACTGTTTTTT